Each of the 10 T cell receptor beta chains below was sequenced from the same sample in a study of glioma-infiltrating T cells. TCR alpha and beta CDR3 regions were amplified from RNA using iRepertoire nested multiplex PCR. TCRdb itself ran the multiplex PCR reads through MiXCR, one entry per CDR3 protein. This sample has fewer than 500,000 distinct CDR3 sequences; approximately 42% occur once, and the top ten carry about 11%. Sequences were obtained from glioma tissue, nonneoplastic brain tissue, or PBMCs (not recorded which). These TCRs come from a human donor with low-grade glioma or glioblastoma, undergoing nonglioma brain surgery, or in good health (not recorded which).

With respect to this clonotype: A much larger clone differs by one base, so this may be a read error. The chain's CDR3 is CASSGTSESNEQYF. The CDR3 DNA reads as TGTGCCAGCAGTGGGACTAGCGAGAGTAACGAGCAGTACTTC. The chain combines TRBV6-1 with TRBJ2-7, with TRBD2 matching 9 bases. J gave up 5 bases and V 4 bases, and 6 bases lay outside the gene matches. Germline loops: CDR1 MNHNS, CDR2 SASEGT. The CDR3 totals 14 residues.

The sample holds many counts of this clonotype. This chain connects TRBV6-5 to TRBJ2-7; 7 nucleotides align to TRBD2. The germline V gene encodes CDR1 MNHEY and CDR2 SVGAGI. The V segment lost 3 bases and the J segment 3 bases; nucleotides outside the gene matches: 8. The CDR3 has 15 residues. This CDR3 is CASSYQWEGRYEQYF. The CDR3 coding sequence is TGTGCCAGCAGTTATCAGTGGGAGGGCCGCTACGAGCAGTACTTC.

For this clonotype: Its ends do not fully match the called genes, so a read error is possible. This chain uses TRBV6-2 or TRBV6-3 with TRBJ2-3; D remains ambiguous. Germline V gene sequence: CDR1 MNHEY, CDR2 SVGEGT. The CDR3 runs to 14 residues. This chain's CDR3 is CASSKRTFTNTQYF. CDR3 coding DNA: TGTGCCAGCAGTAAACGGACCTTCACAAATACGCAGTATTTT.

The chain combines TRBV11-2 with TRBJ1-4, with D possibly matching TRBD1 (6 bases). V lost 0 bases, J lost 8 bases, and 16 bases lay in between. CDR3 size: 16 residues. Germline values: CDR1 SGHAT, CDR2 FQNNGV. Here the CDR3 reads CASSLDRAGDGEKLFF. The DNA for the CDR3 is TGTGCCAGCAGCTTAGATCGGGCAGGGGACGGCGAAAAACTGTTTTTT.

In regard to this clonotype: This is likely a read error, given that the CDR3 carries no conserved phenylalanine or tryptophan at its end. The V gene is TRBV6-1, the J gene TRBJ2-1; no clear D gene. This CDR3 has 12 amino acids. The germline CDR1 and CDR2 sequences are MNHNS and SASEGT. The V end was cut by 5 bases, the J end by 9 bases, with 11 bases between. The CDR3 DNA follows: TGTGCCAGCAGTACCAGGAAGGGTGAGCAGTTCTCC. Translation: CASSTRKGEQFS.

This clonotype was observed a single time. The J gene is TRBJ1-1, the V gene TRBV29-1; no firm D call. V was trimmed by 0 bases and J by 4 bases, leaving 12 bases between them. The CDR3 contains 14 residues. CDR1 and CDR2 (germline): SQVTM, ANQGSEA. CDR3 in amino acids: CSVEDTWLGTEAFF. The DNA of the CDR3 is TGCAGCGTTGAAGATACCTGGCTAGGCACTGAAGCTTTCTTT. The variable domain in full, with the rest retrieved from reference TRBV29-1 and TRBJ1-1, is SAVISQKPSRDICQRGTSLTIQCQVDSQVTMMFWYRQQPGQSLTLIATANQGSEATYESGFVIDKFPISRPNLTFSTLTVSNMSPEDSSIYLCSVEDTWLGTEAFFGQGTRLTVV.

For this clonotype: This may come from a read error, since a much larger clone is one base off. The chain uses TRBV20-1 and TRBJ2-4; 10 bases are shared with TRBD2. This CDR3 comprises 16 residues. With 5 bases clipped from V and 7 bases from J, the junction kept 14 bases outside the gene matches. Germline V gene sequence: CDR1 DFQATT, CDR2 SNEGSKA (reference sequence). The CDR3 region has the DNA TGCAGTGCTCCCATTGGGGCTAGCGGGAGATTGAACATTCAGTACTTC. Translated: CSAPIGASGRLNIQYF.

Concerning this clonotype itself: This may be a read error: a much more frequent sequence differs by one nucleotide. V is TRBV27 and J is TRBJ1-2, with D unresolved. Trimming stripped 11 bases from V and 6 bases from J, with 13 bases between. Per germline, CDR1 MNHEY and CDR2 SMNVEV (reference sequence). The CDR3 runs to 11 residues. In nucleotides, the CDR3 is TGTGCCCCCTTGGGCCGGGATGGCTACACCTTC. Its translation is CAPLGRDGYTF.

A remark on this clonotype: The junction departs from germline at one end; a sequencing error may be responsible. The chain links TRBV4-1 to TRBJ1-2, with no clear D. Germline assignment: CDR1 MGHRA and CDR2 YSYEKL. This CDR3 is 14 amino acids long. The CDR3 sequence is CDSSQDLLNYGYTF. In DNA form, the CDR3 reads TGCGACAGCAGCCAAGATCTTCTCAACTATGGCTACACCTTC.

With regard to this clonotype: A much larger clone lies a single base off, so this may be a read error. The rearrangement uses TRBV28 and TRBJ2-1; TRBD2 is a possible D gene (5 bases). The germline V gene encodes CDR1 MDHEN and CDR2 SYDVKM. The V end lost 7 bases, the J end lost 0 bases, and 16 bases lay between the germline ends. The CDR3 extends over 16 amino acids. The CDR3 nucleotides are TGTGCCAGCATGTTCTACGGGGATAGCTCCTACAATGAGCAGTTCTTC. Translating gives CASMFYGDSSYNEQFF.